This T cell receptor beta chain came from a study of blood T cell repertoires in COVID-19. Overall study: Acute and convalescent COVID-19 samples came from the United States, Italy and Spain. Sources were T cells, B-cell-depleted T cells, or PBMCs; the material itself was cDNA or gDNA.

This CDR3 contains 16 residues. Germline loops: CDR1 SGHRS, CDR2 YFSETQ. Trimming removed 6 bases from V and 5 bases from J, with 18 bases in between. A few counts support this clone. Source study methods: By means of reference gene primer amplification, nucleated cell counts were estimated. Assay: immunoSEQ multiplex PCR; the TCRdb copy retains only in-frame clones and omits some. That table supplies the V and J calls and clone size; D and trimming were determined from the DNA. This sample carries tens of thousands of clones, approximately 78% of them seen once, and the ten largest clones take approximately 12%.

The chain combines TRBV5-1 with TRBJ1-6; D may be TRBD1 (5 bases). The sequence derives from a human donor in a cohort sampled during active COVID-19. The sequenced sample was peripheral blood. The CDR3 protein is CASTTGGAFNNSPLHF. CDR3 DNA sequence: TGCGCCAGCACCACGGGAGGGGCCTTCAATAATTCACCCCTCCACTTT.